The following is a T cell receptor (beta chain) sequence with its context. These data originate in a study of blood T cell repertoires in COVID-19. Study details: T cells, B-cell-depleted T cells, or PBMCs provided the cDNA or gDNA that served as material.

The data were produced by immunoSEQ multiplex PCR, yet TCRdb's version contains in-frame clones alone and is incomplete. The repertoire holds tens of thousands of clones, with roughly 80% as singletons. The ends lost 8 bases at V and 6 bases at J; junction bases unmatched: 13. CDR1 LNHDA and CDR2 SQIVND come from the germline V gene (reference sequence). The CDR3 consists of 15 residues. The gene calls are TRBV19 and TRBJ1-5; TRBD1 aligns across 7 bases. This receptor was identified in a human donor with acute or convalescent COVID-19. The donor label of this sample is uncertain. The specimen sequenced was peripheral blood. In DNA, the CDR3 is TGTGCCAGTTCACAGGGGTTGGGGGTGGGTCAGCCCCAGCATTTT. This translates into CASSQGLGVGQPQHF. Looking up the rest from reference TRBV19 and TRBJ1-5 gives the full variable domain: DGGITQSPKYLFRKEGQNVTLSCEQNLNHDAMYWYRQDPGQGLRLIYYSQIVNDFQKGDIAEGYSVSREKKESFPLTVTSAQKNPTAFYLCASSQGLGVGQPQHFGDGTRLSIL.